Each of the 24 T cell receptor beta chains below was sequenced from the same sample in a study of beta chain features in type 1 diabetes. Findings of the study overall: Moderate yet significant TCRB CDR3 shortening was seen in Type 1 diabetes patients in all four CD4+ subsets.

These receptors have no identified antigens. Reverse transcription of all isolated RNA meant that expressed TCRB transcripts were sequenced. Sequencing used immunoSEQ multiplex PCR; TCRdb keeps in-frame clones, though not all of them. The sample consists of about 710,000 clones, more than 12% of them appearing once. Material for sequencing was naive CD4+ T cells from blood. All receptors come from a man younger than 35 with type 1 diabetes.

The V gene is TRBV10-1, the J gene TRBJ1-2, with no clear D. The germline CDR1 and CDR2 sequences are WNHNN and SYGVQD (reference sequence). The V and J ends lost 4 bases and 13 bases respectively, with 13 bases between them. The CDR3 is 11 amino acids. CDR3 region: CASSAPARSTF. As DNA, the CDR3 is TGCGCCAGCAGTGCACCTGCCCGATCCACCTTC.

This clone came up a few times. J is TRBJ2-2 and V is TRBV2; maybe TRBD2 (6 bases). V was trimmed by 8 bases and J by 7 bases, leaving 14 bases between them. Germline-derived CDR1 and CDR2 are SNHLY and FYNNEI. This CDR3 comprises 13 residues. CDR3 coding DNA: TGTGCCAGCCGGGACTCCTTCCTCGGGGAGCTGTTTTTT. Residues: CASRDSFLGELFF.

On this clone: Distinct nucleotide sequences in the sample also encode this CDR3. The genes are TRBV20-1 and TRBJ1-2; D gene uncertain. The germline V and J ends were trimmed by 6 bases and 2 bases, with 7 bases remaining between them. This CDR3 spans 11 amino acids. Germline V gives CDR1 DFQATT, CDR2 SNEGSKA (reference sequence). The CDR3 region is CSATENYGYTF. The DNA of the CDR3 is TGCAGTGCAACTGAAAACTATGGCTACACCTTC.

A few counts support this clone. As DNA, the CDR3 is TGTGCCAGCAGCTCGGGACAGGGAGAAGGCTACACCTTC. Residues: CASSSGQGEGYTF. The rearrangement joins TRBV7-3 to TRBJ1-2; 9 nucleotides line up with TRBD1. Germline V gene data show CDR1 as SGHTA and CDR2 as FQGTGA. The CDR3 length is 13 residues. J was trimmed by 8 bases and V by 4 bases; bases with no gene match: 5.

The rearrangement joins TRBV27 to TRBJ1-2; a weak D match, TRBD1 (5 bases). The V and J ends lost 5 bases and 6 bases respectively, with 13 bases between them. The germline V gene encodes CDR1 MNHEY and CDR2 SMNVEV (reference sequence). The CDR3 loop spans 13 amino acids. CDR3 amino acids: CASSLRQTDGYTF. The CDR3, as DNA: TGTGCCAGCAGTCTTCGACAGACCGATGGCTACACCTTC.

This clone came up a few times. The V call is TRBV5-1, the J call TRBJ2-7; D unclear. The CDR3 runs to 14 residues. The germline V gene has CDR1 SGHRS and CDR2 YFSETQ. V shed 3 bases and J shed 5 bases, with 15 bases lying between them. Here the CDR3 reads CASSSLTVPHEQYF. In nucleotides, the CDR3 is TGCGCCAGCAGCTCGCTCACCGTACCCCACGAGCAGTACTTC.

In this sample, this clone turned up a few times. The chain combines TRBV9 with TRBJ2-7, with 9 bases matching TRBD1. This CDR3 comprises 19 residues. CDR1 is SGDLS, CDR2 YYNGEE, per germline. The junction had 16 bases not matched to a gene; V was cut back by 3 bases and J by 0 bases. CDR3 amino acids: CASSAISPGQGASSYEQYF. CDR3 nucleotides: TGTGCCAGCAGCGCTATATCCCCGGGACAGGGTGCAAGCTCCTACGAGCAGTACTTC. Together with reference TRBV9 and TRBJ2-7, the CDR3 gives the full variable domain: DSGVTQTPKHLITATGQRVTLRCSPRSGDLSVYWYQQSLDQGLQFLIQYYNGEERAKGNILERFSAQQFPDLHSELNLSSLELGDSALYFCASSAISPGQGASSYEQYFGPGTRLTVT.

The rearrangement uses TRBV30 and TRBJ1-4; 9 bases align to TRBD1. The CDR3 loop spans 14 amino acids. Trimming at V came to 2 bases and at J to 8 bases, leaving 6 bases not matched to a gene. Per germline, CDR1 GTSNPN and CDR2 SVGIG (reference sequence). CDR3 residues: CAWSPDRGEEKLFF. CDR3 nucleotide sequence: TGTGCCTGGAGTCCAGACAGGGGGGAGGAAAAACTGTTTTTT.

V is TRBV11-2 and J is TRBJ1-1; D remains ambiguous. The CDR3 has 14 amino acids. Trimming stripped 4 bases from V and 5 bases from J, with 14 bases between. Looked up from germline, CDR1 is SGHAT and CDR2 is FQNNGV. The CDR3 reads CASSSLRDGTEAFF. The CDR3, as DNA: TGTGCCAGCAGCTCCCTCCGGGATGGAACTGAAGCTTTCTTT. The whole variable domain, filled in from reference TRBV11-2 and TRBJ1-1, reads EAGVAQSPRYKIIEKRQSVAFWCNPISGHATLYWYQQILGQGPKLLIQFQNNGVVDDSQLPKDRFSAERLKGVDSTLKIQPAKLEDSAVYLCASSSLRDGTEAFFGQGTRLTVV.

The rearrangement links TRBV12-5 to TRBJ2-3; D call uncertain. CDR1 LGHNT and CDR2 FRNRAP come from the germline V gene. V lost 6 bases, J lost 6 bases, and 22 bases lay in between. CDR3 length equals 16 residues. The CDR3 is CASGHSDKARPDTQYF. CDR3 sequence (DNA): TGTGCTAGTGGGCACAGCGACAAAGCTCGGCCTGATACGCAGTATTTT. The variable domain in full, completed from reference TRBV12-5 and TRBJ2-3, reads DARVTQTPRHKVTEMGQEVTMRCQPILGHNTVFWYRQTMMQGLELLAYFRNRAPLDDSGMPKDRFSAEMPDATLATLKIQPSEPRDSAVYFCASGHSDKARPDTQYFGPGTRLTVL.

This clone was detected ten times or more. The sample contains more than one DNA sequence encoding this CDR3. The gene calls are TRBV10-3 and TRBJ2-3; D is unresolved. The CDR3 contains 12 residues. V was clipped by 2 bases and J by 1 base, with 1 base between them. Germline CDR1 is ENHRY and CDR2 is SYGVKD. This CDR3 reads CAISEGTDTQYF. The CDR3 nucleotides read TGTGCCATCAGTGAGGGCACAGATACGCAGTATTTT.

Comments on this clone: At one boundary the junction diverges from the germline segment, which might be a read error. DNA for the CDR3: TGTGCCAGCAGCGAAGGGGAGGCCAATCAGCCCCAGCATTTT. The encoded protein is CASSEGEANQPQHF. The chain employs TRBV2 and TRBJ1-5, with D tentatively TRBD1 (5 bases). This CDR3 comprises 14 residues. Germline CDR1 and CDR2: SNHLY and FYNNEI.

This clone occurred a few times. V is TRBV6-5 and J is TRBJ1-2, with D unresolved. Germline V gives CDR1 MNHEY, CDR2 SVGAGI. Trimming took 2 bases from V and 7 from J, leaving 11 bases between them. CDR3 length equals 13 residues. The CDR3 spells CASSYGQFVGYTF. The CDR3 bases are TGTGCCAGCAGTTACGGCCAGTTCGTTGGCTACACCTTC.

This clone appeared a few times. J is TRBJ2-2 and V is TRBV2; D gene ambiguous. Trimming left V 1 base short and J 4 bases short, with 10 bases between. Germline loops: CDR1 SNHLY, CDR2 FYNNEI. This CDR3 spans 15 amino acids. In DNA form, the CDR3 reads TGTGCCAGCAGTGAAGAATTTAGGACCACCGGGGAGCTGTTTTTT. It codes for CASSEEFRTTGELFF.

The chain couples TRBV7-2 to TRBJ2-7, with D perhaps given as TRBD1 or TRBD2 (6 bases each). The CDR3 spans 14 residues. Looked up from germline, CDR1 is SGHTA and CDR2 is FQGNSA. V shed 4 bases and J shed 3 bases, with 13 bases lying between them. CDR3 protein: CASSWGAGNYEQYF. Here the CDR3 DNA reads TGTGCCAGCAGCTGGGGGGCAGGAAACTACGAGCAGTACTTC.

This chain joins TRBV4-1 and TRBJ2-1, with a tentative D call TRBD2 (6 bases). Germline CDR1 and CDR2: MGHRA and YSYEKL. V dropped 4 bases and J dropped 10 bases, with 14 bases sitting between them. The CDR3 sequence is 13 residues long. The CDR3 loop reads CASSLATSREQFF. The CDR3 region has the DNA TGCGCCAGCAGCCTTGCGACTAGTCGGGAGCAGTTCTTC.

This clone was found a few times. V gene TRBV5-4 combines with J gene TRBJ2-1; 10 bases line up with TRBD2. The CDR3 loop spans 16 amino acids. From germline, CDR1 is SGHNT and CDR2 YYREEE (reference sequence). V lost 3 bases to trimming and J lost 4 bases; unmatched junction nucleotides: 7. CDR3 sequence: CASSSRTSGLYNEQFF. CDR3 DNA sequence: TGTGCCAGCAGCTCGCGGACTAGCGGCCTTTACAATGAGCAGTTCTTC.

The chain has TRBV27 and TRBJ1-5, with D possibly being TRBD1 (6 bases). CDR1 MNHEY and CDR2 SMNVEV come from the germline V gene (reference sequence). The ends were cut back, 5 bases at V and 3 bases at J, with 17 bases in the middle. The CDR3 is 16 amino acids. The CDR3 coding sequence is TGTGCCAGCAGTCCTATCGGGGGCTTCGACAATCAGCCCCAGCATTTT. This codes for CASSPIGGFDNQPQHF.

The rearrangement uses TRBV28 and TRBJ2-5; D gene uncertain. Looked up from germline, CDR1 is MDHEN and CDR2 is SYDVKM. The V gene lost 7 bases and the J gene lost 2 bases, with 11 bases spanning the gap. The CDR3 length is 13 residues. The CDR3 DNA is TGTGCCAGCACCCGGCTTGTACAAGAGACCCAGTACTTC. Protein product: CASTRLVQETQYF.

The V and J genes are TRBV29-1 and TRBJ2-1; D is perhaps TRBD1 or TRBD2 (6 bases each). This CDR3 contains 14 residues. In germline, CDR1 is SQVTM, CDR2 ANQGSEA. Between the trimmed V and J ends, which lost 8 bases and 5 bases, there was a span of 19 bases. CDR3 sequence (DNA): TGCAGCTCCCGAGGGGGGAGAGGGAACAATGAGCAGTTCTTC. Residues: CSSRGGRGNNEQFF.

This clone occurred a few times. The J gene is TRBJ2-2, the V gene TRBV21-1; the tabulated D call, TRBD2, remains unverified against the DNA. TRBV21-1 represents a pseudogene. The CDR3 is made up of 18 amino acids. The CDR3 DNA is TGTGCCAGCATCCCAGGGACTAGCGGGGCAGCGAACACCGGGGAGCTGTTTTTT. This translates into CASIPGTSGAANTGELFF.

The sample holds one count of this clone. The chain joins TRBV15 to TRBJ2-2, with D tentatively TRBD1 (5 bases). The CDR3 has 14 residues. Germline V lookup: CDR1 LNHNV, CDR2 YYDKDF (reference sequence). V lost 9 bases, J lost 2 bases, and 13 bases lay in between. CDR3 sequence: CATNLQGNTGELFF. The CDR3 DNA follows: TGTGCCACGAATCTTCAGGGAAACACCGGGGAGCTGTTTTTT.

As concerns this clone: Other DNA sequences in the sample encode the same CDR3. CDR3 coding DNA: TGTGCCAGCAGCTTCAGGACTAGCGGCAGCACAGATACGCAGTATTTT. This encodes CASSFRTSGSTDTQYF. This rearrangement joins TRBV7-9 to TRBJ2-3, with 10 bases fitting TRBD2. Trimming at V came to 3 bases and at J to 0 bases, leaving 3 bases not matched to a gene. This CDR3 contains 16 residues. Germline CDR1 reads SEHNR; CDR2 reads FQNEAQ (reference sequence).

The chain carries TRBV4-3 and TRBJ1-1, with D maybe TRBD1 (5 bases). Deletions cut 1 base from V and 4 bases from J, with 13 bases between. The CDR3 is made up of 15 amino acids. CDR1 and CDR2 from the germline V gene are LGHNA and YSLEER. The CDR3 sequence: CASSQGTGVGTEAFF. CDR3 coding DNA: TGCGCCAGCAGCCAAGGAACGGGGGTGGGCACTGAAGCTTTCTTT.